The 10 T cell receptor beta chains listed next were all sequenced from one sample in a study of blood T cell repertoires in COVID-19. This table comes from immunoSEQ multiplex PCR, and its TCRdb copy is limited to in-frame clones, with some not included. The repertoire holds about 240,000 clones, with roughly 90% as singletons. Sequences were obtained from peripheral blood. These receptors all stem from a man in his fifties or sixties who had recovered from COVID-19.

This clone was seen once. The gene calls are TRBV2 and TRBJ2-7; 7 bases fit TRBD2. The germline V gene has CDR1 SNHLY and CDR2 FYNNEI. This CDR3 contains 12 residues. Trimming at V came to 7 bases and at J to 5 bases, leaving 5 bases not matched to a gene. The CDR3 region has the DNA TGTGCCAGCATCGAGGGAGGGCACGAGCAGTACTTC. This translates into CASIEGGHEQYF.

The table lists this clone with a count of one. The chain employs TRBV9 and TRBJ1-6; the match to TRBD1 covers 7 bases. This CDR3 contains 15 residues. V dropped 4 bases and J dropped 0; count of bases not matched to a gene: 1. Looked up from germline, CDR1 is SGDLS and CDR2 is YYNGEE. CDR3 sequence reads: CASSRQGSYNSPLHF. The CDR3 bases are TGTGCCAGCAGCCGACAGGGCTCCTATAATTCACCCCTCCACTTT.

The V call is TRBV6-5, the J call TRBJ1-2; 7 bases are shared with TRBD1. There are 15 residues in the CDR3. Trimming at V came to 6 bases and at J to 0 bases, leaving 7 bases not matched to a gene. CDR1 and CDR2 from the germline V gene are MNHEY and SVGAGI. CDR3 nucleotides: TGTGCCAGCAGAACCGACAGGGTGGCTAACTATGGCTACACCTTC. Its protein product is CASRTDRVANYGYTF.

The rearrangement links TRBV19 to TRBJ1-2; D gene uncertain. V was shortened by 3 bases and J by 7 bases, with 21 bases between the two germline ends. The CDR3 contains 16 residues. The germline V gene has CDR1 LNHDA and CDR2 SQIVND (reference sequence). The CDR3 DNA reads as TGTGCCAGTAGTATTATCAGTTCGGTACAGTCTGGTGGCTACACCTTC. This translates into CASSIISSVQSGGYTF.

CDR3 protein: CASSSESGTVNSPLHF. CDR3 DNA sequence: TGTGCCAGCAGCTCGGAATCCGGGACAGTAAATTCACCCCTCCACTTT. This sequence joins TRBV11-1 and TRBJ1-6, with 7 bases that match TRBD1. The CDR3 loop spans 16 amino acids. Per the germline V gene, CDR1 is SGHAT and CDR2 is FQDESV (reference sequence). V dropped 4 bases and J dropped 7; count of bases not matched to a gene: 10.

This chain uses TRBV7-2 with TRBJ2-3; 9 nucleotides line up with TRBD2. The CDR3 is made up of 16 amino acids. In germline, CDR1 is SGHTA, CDR2 FQGNSA. J gave up 5 bases and V 5 bases, and 11 bases lay outside the gene matches. Here the CDR3 DNA reads TGTGCCAGCAGCCCCCTGCGCGGGGGGGCCGGAGATACGCAGTATTTT. Encoded protein: CASSPLRGGAGDTQYF.

The chain joins TRBV7-2 to TRBJ1-5, with D possibly matching TRBD1 (5 bases). V was shortened by 2 bases and J by 6 bases, with 11 bases between the two germline ends. Germline CDR1 SGHTA, CDR2 FQGNSA. CDR3 size: 14 residues. This CDR3 is CASSLLGGGQPQHF. CDR3 coding DNA: TGTGCCAGCAGCTTATTGGGGGGTGGTCAGCCCCAGCATTTT.

The chain links TRBV6-5 to TRBJ1-1; D is unclear. The germline CDR1 and CDR2 sequences are MNHEY and SVGAGI. The CDR3 length is 14 residues. Trimming removed 0 bases at V and 4 bases at J, with 9 bases between. In DNA form, the CDR3 reads TGTGCCAGCAGTTACTCCCCGGGAAGCACTGAAGCTTTCTTT. This encodes CASSYSPGSTEAFF.

The chain couples TRBV18 to TRBJ1-1; D might be TRBD1 (5 bases). Germline-derived CDR1 and CDR2 are KGHSH and LQKENI. Trimming stripped 1 base from V and 10 bases from J, with 10 bases between. CDR3 size: 12 residues. In DNA, the CDR3 is TGTGCCAGCTCACCACAGGGGTCGGGAGCTTTCTTT. Protein product: CASSPQGSGAFF.

The chain links TRBV27 to TRBJ1-2; weak D call: TRBD1 (5 bases). Germline V lookup: CDR1 MNHEY, CDR2 SMNVEV (reference sequence). Trimming cost V 4 bases and J 5 bases, with 11 bases left between them. This CDR3 has 13 residues. The DNA of the CDR3 is TGTGCCAGCAGTTCAACAGGAATTTATGGCTACACCTTC. This gives the protein CASSSTGIYGYTF.